This TCR beta chain stems from a study of T cell changes during pregnancy in multiple sclerosis. Method: immunoSEQ multiplex PCR; TCRdb's copy keeps in-frame clones and lacks some. This table holds some 80,000 clones, around 96% found once. Per the germline V gene, CDR1 is SEHNR and CDR2 is FQNEAQ (reference sequence). The CDR3 runs 13 residues. Deletions cut 4 bases from V and 6 bases from J, with 11 bases between. Here the sequenced sample was peripheral blood, taken in the second trimester of pregnancy. The gene calls are TRBV7-9 and TRBJ2-3; TRBD2 is a possible D gene (5 bases). The TCR comes from a female donor with multiple sclerosis, enrolled in a pregnancy study. CDR3 nucleotide sequence: TGTGCCAGCAGCTGGAGACCGGGGGATACGCAGTATTTT. Encoded protein: CASSWRPGDTQYF.